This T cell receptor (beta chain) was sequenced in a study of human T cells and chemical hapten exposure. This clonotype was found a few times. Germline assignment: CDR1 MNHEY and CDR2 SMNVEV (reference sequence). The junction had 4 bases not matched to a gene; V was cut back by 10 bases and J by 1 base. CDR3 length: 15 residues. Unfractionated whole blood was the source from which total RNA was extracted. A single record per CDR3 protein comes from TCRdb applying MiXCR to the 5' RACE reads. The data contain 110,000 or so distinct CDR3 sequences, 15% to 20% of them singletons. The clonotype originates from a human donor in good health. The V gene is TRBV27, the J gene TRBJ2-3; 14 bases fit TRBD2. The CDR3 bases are TGTGCCACCCCGGGACTAGCGGGGGGCACAGATACGCAGTATTTT. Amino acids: CATPGLAGGTDTQYF.